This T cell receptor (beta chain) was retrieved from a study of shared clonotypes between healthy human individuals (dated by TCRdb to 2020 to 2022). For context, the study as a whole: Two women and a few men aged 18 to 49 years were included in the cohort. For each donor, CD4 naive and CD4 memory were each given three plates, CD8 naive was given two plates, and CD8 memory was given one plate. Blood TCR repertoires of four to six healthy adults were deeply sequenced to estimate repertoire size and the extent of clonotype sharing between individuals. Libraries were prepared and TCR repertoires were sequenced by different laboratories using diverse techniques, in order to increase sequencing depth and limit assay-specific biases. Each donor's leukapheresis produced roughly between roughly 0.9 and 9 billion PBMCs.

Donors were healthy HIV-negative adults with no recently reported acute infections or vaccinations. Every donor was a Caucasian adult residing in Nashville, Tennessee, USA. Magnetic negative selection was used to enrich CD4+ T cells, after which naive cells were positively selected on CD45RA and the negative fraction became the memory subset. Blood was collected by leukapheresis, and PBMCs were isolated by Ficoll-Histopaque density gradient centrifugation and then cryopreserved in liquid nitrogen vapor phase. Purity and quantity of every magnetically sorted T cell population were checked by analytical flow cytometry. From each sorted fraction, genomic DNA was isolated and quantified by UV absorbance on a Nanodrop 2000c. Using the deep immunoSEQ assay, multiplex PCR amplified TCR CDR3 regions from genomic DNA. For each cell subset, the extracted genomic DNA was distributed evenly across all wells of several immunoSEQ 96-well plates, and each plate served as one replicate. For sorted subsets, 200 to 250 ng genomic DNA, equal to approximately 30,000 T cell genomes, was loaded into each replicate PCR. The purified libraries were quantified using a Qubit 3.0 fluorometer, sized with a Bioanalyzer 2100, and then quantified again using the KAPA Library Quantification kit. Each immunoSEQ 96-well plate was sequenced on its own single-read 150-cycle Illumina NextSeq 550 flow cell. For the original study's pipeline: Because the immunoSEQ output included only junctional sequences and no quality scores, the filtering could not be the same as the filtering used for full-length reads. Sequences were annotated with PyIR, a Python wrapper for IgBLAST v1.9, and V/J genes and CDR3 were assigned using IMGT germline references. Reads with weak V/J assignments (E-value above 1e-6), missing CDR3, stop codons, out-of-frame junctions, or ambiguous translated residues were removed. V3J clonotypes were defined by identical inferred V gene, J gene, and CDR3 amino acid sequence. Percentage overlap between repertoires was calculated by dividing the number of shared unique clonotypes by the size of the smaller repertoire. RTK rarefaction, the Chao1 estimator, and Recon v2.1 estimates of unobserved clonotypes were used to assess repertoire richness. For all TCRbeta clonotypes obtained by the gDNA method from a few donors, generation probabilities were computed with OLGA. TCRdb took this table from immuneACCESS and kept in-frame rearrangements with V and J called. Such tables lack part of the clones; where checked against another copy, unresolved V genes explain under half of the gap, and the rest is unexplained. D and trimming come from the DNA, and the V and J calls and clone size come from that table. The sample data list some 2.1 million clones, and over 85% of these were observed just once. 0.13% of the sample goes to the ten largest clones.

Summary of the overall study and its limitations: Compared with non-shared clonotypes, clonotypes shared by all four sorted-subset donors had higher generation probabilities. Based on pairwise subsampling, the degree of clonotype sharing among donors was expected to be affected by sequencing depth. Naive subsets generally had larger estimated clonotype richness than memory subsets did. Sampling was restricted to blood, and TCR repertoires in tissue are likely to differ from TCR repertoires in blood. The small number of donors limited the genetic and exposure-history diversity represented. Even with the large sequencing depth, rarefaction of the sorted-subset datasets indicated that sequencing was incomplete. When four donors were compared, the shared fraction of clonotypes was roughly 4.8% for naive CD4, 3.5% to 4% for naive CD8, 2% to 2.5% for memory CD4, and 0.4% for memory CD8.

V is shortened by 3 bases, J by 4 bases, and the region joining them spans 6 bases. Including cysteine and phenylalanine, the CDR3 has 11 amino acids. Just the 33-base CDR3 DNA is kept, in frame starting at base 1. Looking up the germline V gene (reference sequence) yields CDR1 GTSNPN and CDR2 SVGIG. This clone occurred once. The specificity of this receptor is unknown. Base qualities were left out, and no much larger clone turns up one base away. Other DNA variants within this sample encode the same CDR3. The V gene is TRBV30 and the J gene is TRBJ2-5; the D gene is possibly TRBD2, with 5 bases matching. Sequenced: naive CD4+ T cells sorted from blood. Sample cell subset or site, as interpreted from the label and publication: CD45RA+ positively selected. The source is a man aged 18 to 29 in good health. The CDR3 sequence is CAWRGRETQYF. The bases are TGTGCCTGGAGGGGGAGAGAGACCCAGTACTTC.